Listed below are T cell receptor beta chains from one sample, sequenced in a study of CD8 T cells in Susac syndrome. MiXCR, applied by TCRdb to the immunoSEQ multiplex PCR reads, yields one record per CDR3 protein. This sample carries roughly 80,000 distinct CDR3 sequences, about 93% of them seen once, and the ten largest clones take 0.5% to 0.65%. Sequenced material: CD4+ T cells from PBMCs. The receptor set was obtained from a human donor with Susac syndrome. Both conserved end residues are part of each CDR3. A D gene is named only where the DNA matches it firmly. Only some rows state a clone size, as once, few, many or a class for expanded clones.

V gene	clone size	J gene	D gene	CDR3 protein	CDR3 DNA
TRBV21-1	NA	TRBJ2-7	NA	CASSKVRTSGRYEQYF	TGTGCCAGCAGCAAAGTTAGGACTAGCGGTAGATACGAGCAGTACTTC
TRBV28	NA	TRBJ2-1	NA	CASNRRRYRNEQFF	TGTGCCAGCAATCGGCGTCGATACAGAAATGAGCAGTTCTTC
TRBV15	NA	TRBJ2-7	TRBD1	CATSRFQGAGSYEQYF	TGTGCCACCAGCAGATTCCAGGGGGCCGGTAGCTACGAGCAGTACTTC
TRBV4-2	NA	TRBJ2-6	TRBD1	CASSPDAGGGSGANVLTF	TGTGCCAGCAGCCCCGATGCAGGGGGTGGCTCTGGGGCCAACGTCCTGACTTTC
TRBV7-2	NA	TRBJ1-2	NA	CASSRIGYGYTF	TGTGCCAGCAGCCGTATAGGGTATGGCTACACCTTC
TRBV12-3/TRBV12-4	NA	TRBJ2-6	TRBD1	CASSVTGFGGANVLTF	TGTGCCAGCAGCGTGACAGGGTTCGGCGGGGCCAACGTCCTGACTTTC
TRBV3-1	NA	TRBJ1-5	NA	CASSQGGGNQPQHF	TGTGCCAGCAGCCAAGGGGGGGGAAATCAGCCCCAGCATTTT
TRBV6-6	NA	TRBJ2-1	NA	CASISIGNNEQFF	TGTGCCAGCATTAGTATAGGGAACAATGAGCAGTTCTTC
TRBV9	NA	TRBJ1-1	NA	CASNLQGGMNTEAFF	TGTGCCAGCAACCTTCAGGGAGGCATGAACACTGAAGCTTTCTTT
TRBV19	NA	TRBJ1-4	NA	CASRQRGKATNEKLFF	TGTGCCAGTAGACAAAGAGGGAAAGCAACTAATGAAAAACTGTTTTTT
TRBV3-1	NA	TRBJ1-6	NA	CASSAHGRGSPLHF	TGTGCCAGCAGCGCCCACGGGAGAGGTTCACCCCTCCACTTT
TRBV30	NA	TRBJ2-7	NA	CAWSVRATEQYF	TGTGCCTGGAGTGTACGGGCGACCGAGCAGTACTTC
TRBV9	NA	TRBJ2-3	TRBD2	CASSVGRGGSADTQYF	TGTGCCAGCAGCGTTGGTCGGGGGGGCTCAGCAGATACGCAGTATTTT
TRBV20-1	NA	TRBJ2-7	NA	CSAPPEYSYEQYF	TGCAGTGCACCCCCTGAATACTCCTACGAGCAGTACTTC
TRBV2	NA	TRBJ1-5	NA	CASSEGRPQHF	TGTGCCAGCAGTGAAGGGAGGCCCCAGCATTTT
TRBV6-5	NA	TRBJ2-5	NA	CASKDLSRETQYF	TGTGCCAGCAAAGACCTTTCCCGAGAGACCCAGTACTTC
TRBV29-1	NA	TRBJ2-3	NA	CSVASLLTDTQYF	TGCAGCGTTGCATCCCTGCTCACAGATACGCAGTATTTT
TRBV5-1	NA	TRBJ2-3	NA	CASSFEAGWSQYF	TGCGCCAGCAGCTTTGAGGCAGGGTGGTCGCAGTATTTT
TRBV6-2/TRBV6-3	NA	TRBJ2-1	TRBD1	CASSKTGEPYNEQFF	TGTGCCAGCAGTAAAACAGGGGAACCCTACAATGAGCAGTTCTTC
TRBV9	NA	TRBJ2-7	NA	CASSPPDSYEQYF	TGTGCCAGTTCCCCCCCGGACTCCTACGAGCAGTACTTC
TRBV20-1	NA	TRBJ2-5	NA	CSARRREVPETQYF	TGCAGTGCTAGACGCAGGGAGGTTCCAGAGACCCAGTACTTC
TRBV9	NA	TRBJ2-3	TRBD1	CASRAITGGPTDTQYF	TGTGCCAGCAGGGCCATTACAGGGGGCCCCACAGATACGCAGTATTTT
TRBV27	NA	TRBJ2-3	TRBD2	CASSSIGLAGADTQYF	TGTGCCAGCAGTTCAATCGGACTAGCGGGAGCAGATACGCAGTATTTT
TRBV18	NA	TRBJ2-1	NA	CASSDVIEQFF	TGTGCCAGCTCAGACGTCATTGAGCAGTTCTTC
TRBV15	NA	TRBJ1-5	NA	CATSVPGGVNQPQHF	TGTGCCACCAGTGTGCCTGGAGGGGTCAATCAGCCCCAGCATTTT
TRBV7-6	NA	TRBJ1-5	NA	CASSLLLPTDTQHF	TGTGCCAGCAGCTTATTACTTCCCACAGATACGCAGCATTTT
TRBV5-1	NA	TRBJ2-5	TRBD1	CASSLGQGVAPQETQYF	TGCGCCAGCAGCTTGGGACAGGGGGTTGCACCCCAAGAGACCCAGTACTTC
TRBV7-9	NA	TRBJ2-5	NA	CASSLGGSGETQYF	TGTGCCAGCAGCTTAGGGGGCTCGGGAGAGACCCAGTACTTC
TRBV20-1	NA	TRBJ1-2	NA	CSASIQGVYGYTF	TGCAGTGCTAGTATACAGGGAGTCTATGGCTACACCTTC
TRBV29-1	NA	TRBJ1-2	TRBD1	CSVTTPDRGDYGYTF	TGCAGCGTGACCACCCCCGACAGGGGAGACTATGGCTACACCTTC
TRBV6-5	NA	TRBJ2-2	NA	CASQLTRVRTGELFF	TGTGCCAGCCAACTAACTAGGGTTAGAACCGGGGAGCTGTTTTTT
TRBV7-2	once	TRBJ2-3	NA	CASSLGGPDTQYF	TGTGCCAGCAGCTTAGGGGGCCCAGATACGCAGTATTTT
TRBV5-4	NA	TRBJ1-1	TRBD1	CASSPGQQNTEAFF	TGTGCCAGCAGCCCGGGACAGCAGAACACTGAAGCTTTCTTT
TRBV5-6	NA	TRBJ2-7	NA	CASSRVSSYEQYF	TGTGCCAGCAGTAGGGTGAGCTCCTACGAGCAGTACTTC
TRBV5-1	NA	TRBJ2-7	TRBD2	CASSYTSSGSYEQYF	TGCGCCAGCAGCTATACTTCTAGCGGGAGTTACGAGCAGTACTTC
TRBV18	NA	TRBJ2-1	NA	CASSPPGLAIEQFF	TGTGCCAGCTCACCACCTGGGCTAGCAATTGAGCAGTTCTTC
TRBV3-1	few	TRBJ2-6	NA	CASSQAGANVLTF	TGTGCCAGCAGCCAGGCTGGGGCCAACGTCCTGACTTTC
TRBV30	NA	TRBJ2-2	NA	CAWSDLFFRTGASGELFF	TGTGCCTGGAGTGACCTATTTTTTCGTACGGGGGCATCCGGGGAGCTGTTTTTT
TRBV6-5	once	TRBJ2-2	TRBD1	CASSYSIWDRGTGELFF	TGTGCCAGCAGTTACTCGATCTGGGACAGGGGAACCGGGGAGCTGTTTTTT
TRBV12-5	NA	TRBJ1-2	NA	CASGLGPNNYGYTF	TGTGCTAGTGGTTTGGGACCGAATAACTATGGCTACACCTTC
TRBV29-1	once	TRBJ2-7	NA	CSVTSRGSSYEQYF	TGCAGCGTTACTTCGAGGGGGAGCTCCTACGAGCAGTACTTC
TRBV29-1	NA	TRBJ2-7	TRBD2	CSVGLAGGFNEQYF	TGCAGCGTAGGACTAGCGGGGGGGTTCAACGAGCAGTACTTC
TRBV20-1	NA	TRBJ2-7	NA	CSARTEMQYF	TGCAGTGCTCGGACTGAAATGCAGTACTTC
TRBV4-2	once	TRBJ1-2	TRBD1	CASSQDPGTGLLGGYTF	TGTGCCAGCAGCCAAGACCCCGGGACAGGGCTTTTGGGTGGCTACACCTTC